Below, one TCR beta chain is given with its context. Its antigen is not yet known. No qualities accompany the bases; no much larger clone lies one base away. From the cysteine through the phenylalanine, the CDR3 covers 16 amino acids. The sequence is cut down to CDR3 DNA, 48 bases in frame from base 1. Trimming takes 5 bases from V and 0 bases from J, and the germline ends sit 14 bases apart. CDR1 and CDR2 are drawn from the germline V gene: SGHNT, YENEEA. This entry is derived from a study of blood T cell repertoires in COVID-19 (dated by TCRdb to between 2020 and 2021). For the study in its entirety: Collaborator samples came from the United States, Italy and Spain and covered acute and convalescent phases of COVID-19. The material from the prospective study consisted of cDNA or gDNA derived from T cells, B-cell-depleted T cells, or PBMCs. The dataset comprised deeply sampled blood TCRbeta repertoires from subjects exposed to, actively infected with, or recovered from COVID-19. The repertoires were released in a freely available public database intended as a resource for research on the immune response to SARS-CoV-2. Samples came from the ongoing ImmuneRACE study (first 160 participants) plus 1,254 subjects from 6 global collaborators. Nearly every sample came with metadata listing a de-identified subject ID, COVID-19 status, age in years and sex. Where available, HLA class I and class II types were obtained from metadata supplied by the sample provider rather than from assay-based typing.

Findings and caveats that apply to the study as a whole: The amount of clinical and demographic metadata varied by source and participant and was provided uncurated.

TCRbeta CDR3 regions were amplified from genomic DNA by means of the immunoSEQ Assay, a bias-controlled multiplex PCR. On the study's bioinformatics: Within the assay, amplification of reference gene primers was used to estimate how many nucleated cells each sample contained. To quantify the absolute abundance of each unique TCRbeta CDR3 rearrangement, sequence reads were collapsed and filtered. For each sample, productive Simpson clonality was calculated by taking the square root of Simpson's diversity index across productive rearrangements. In TCRdb, the immuneACCESS table is reduced to in-frame sequences with V and J assigned. These tables do not hold every clone; where another copy was compared, an unresolved V gene accounts for under half, and the others remain unexplained. V and J calls and clone size follow that table, whereas D and trimming were derived from the DNA. The sample table records 390,000 or so clones; roughly nine tenths of these occur just once. The ten largest clones represent less than 3.5% of the sample.

One collaborating source in Seattle enrolled patients while the patients were actively infected and followed the patients over time throughout the course of disease. Each collaborating institution followed its own protocols to collect whole blood in K2EDTA tubes. Collaborator samples were shipped for TCRbeta analysis as frozen whole blood, isolated PBMCs, or DNA extracted from either sample type. The chain is encoded by TRBV11-3 joined to TRBJ2-1; the D segment could be TRBD1, given 6 matching bases. The sample comprised peripheral blood. The origin of this receptor is a woman aged 30 to 39 with COVID-19, enrolled during active disease. The CDR3 in this case is CASSPGQRSSYNEQFF. The sequence in DNA is TGTGCCAGCAGCCCTGGACAGCGAAGCTCCTACAATGAGCAGTTCTTC.